The 29 T cell receptor beta chains reported below all come from one sample, sequenced in a study of chemoradiotherapy in HPV16-positive cancers. Data came from immunoSEQ multiplex PCR; TCRdb stores just in-frame clones and leaves some out. The sample has 9,500 to 15,000 clones, about 90% seen once. The sample was acquired from a patient who underwent chemoradiotherapy. The receptor source for this set is a human donor with HPV-associated anogenital cancer.

As DNA, the CDR3 is TGTGCCACCAGCAGAGCGAGGGGCAGCGGACTAGCGGGGGGGCGTGGCACCGGGGAGCTGTTTTTT. Amino acid sequence: CATSRARGSGLAGGRGTGELFF. The gene calls are TRBV15 and TRBJ2-2, with 15 nucleotides matching TRBD2. Germline V CDR1 and CDR2: LNHNV, YYDKDF (reference sequence). The CDR3 totals 22 residues. J gave up 4 bases and V 1 base, and 16 bases lay outside the gene matches.

A single count supports this clone. The gene calls are TRBV2 and TRBJ2-7, with D unclear. The CDR3 is 13 residues long. Germline V CDR1 and CDR2: SNHLY, FYNNEI. V was clipped by 6 bases and J by 9 bases, with 18 bases between them. CDR3 protein: CASRGRVPPPQYF. CDR3 DNA: TGTGCCAGCAGAGGCCGGGTCCCCCCGCCGCAGTACTTC.

The rearrangement uses TRBV19 and TRBJ2-7; TRBD2 might be the D (6 bases). The germline V gene has CDR1 LNHDA and CDR2 SQIVND (reference sequence). V lost 9 bases and J 6 bases, leaving 18 bases between the germline ends. The CDR3 extends over 13 amino acids. The DNA of the CDR3 is TGTGCCAGCGGTGCTAGCGAGAGAGGCGAGCAGTACTTC. This codes for CASGASERGEQYF.

V gene TRBV10-2 combines with J gene TRBJ1-5; 7 nucleotides match TRBD1. Germline lookup yields CDR1 WSHSY and CDR2 SAAADI. V lost 5 bases to trimming and J lost 4 bases; unmatched junction nucleotides: 5. This CDR3 comprises 14 residues. The CDR3 reads CASSPQGGNQPQHF. DNA for the CDR3: TGCGCCAGCAGTCCTCAGGGGGGGAATCAGCCCCAGCATTTT.

The chain carries TRBV29-1 and TRBJ1-2, with D uncertain. The V gene lost 2 bases and the J gene lost 4 bases, with 5 bases spanning the gap. The CDR3 loop spans 11 amino acids. CDR1 and CDR2 from the germline V gene are SQVTM and ANQGSEA. The DNA of the CDR3 is TGCAGCGTTGAACAGGCCTATGGCTACACCTTC. Its protein product is CSVEQAYGYTF.

This clone was picked up one time. The gene calls are TRBV5-5 and TRBJ1-6; D gene ambiguous. Trimming took off 3 bases at V and 10 bases at J, with 17 bases between the two ends. Germline V gene sequence: CDR1 SGHKS, CDR2 YYEKEE (reference sequence). The length of the CDR3 is 15 residues. The CDR3 is CASSWTGLSGSPLHF. The CDR3 region has the DNA TGTGCCAGCAGCTGGACCGGACTAAGCGGCTCACCCCTCCACTTT.

The V gene is TRBV6-1, the J gene TRBJ2-7, with D hard to call. V was cut by 6 bases and J by 2 bases, with 14 bases left in between. Germline V gives CDR1 MNHNS, CDR2 SASEGT. The CDR3 sequence is 14 residues long. This CDR3 is CASRRPTQPYEQYF. DNA of the CDR3: TGTGCCAGCAGACGGCCTACCCAACCCTACGAGCAGTACTTC.

The chain joins TRBV5-1 to TRBJ2-3; the D gene is possibly TRBD1 (5 bases). The CDR3 runs 16 residues. Germline CDR1 is SGHRS and CDR2 is YFSETQ. The V end lost 0 bases, the J end lost 0 bases, and 11 bases lay between the germline ends. CDR3 loop: CASSLAARASTDTQYF. The CDR3 DNA reads as TGCGCCAGCAGCTTGGCTGCCAGGGCTAGCACAGATACGCAGTATTTT.

The rearrangement joins TRBV29-1 to TRBJ2-5, with 9 bases lining up with TRBD1. Germline V CDR1 and CDR2: SQVTM, ANQGSEA. With V trimmed by 6 bases and J by 5 bases, 13 bases remained unmatched. The CDR3 totals 15 residues. The CDR3 DNA follows: TGCAGCGTCGAGGGAAACAGGGGGCGGTCGGAGACCCAGTACTTC. As protein: CSVEGNRGRSETQYF.

The chain joins TRBV15 to TRBJ1-1; TRBD1 aligns across 7 bases. The CDR3 sequence is 17 residues long. V shed 3 bases and J 4 bases; nucleotides not matched to a gene: 14. Germline CDR1 is LNHNV and CDR2 is YYDKDF (reference sequence). The CDR3, as DNA: TGTGCCACCAGCAGTTCAATTGGGGCAGGGGGGGGCACTGAAGCTTTCTTT. This sequence encodes CATSSSIGAGGGTEAFF.

The J gene is TRBJ1-5, the V gene TRBV25-1; the D gene is possibly TRBD1 (5 bases). From germline, CDR1 is MGHDK and CDR2 SYGVNS. This CDR3 comprises 13 residues. Trimming cost V 6 bases and J 7 bases, with 13 bases left between them. For the CDR3, the DNA is TGTGCCAGCAGCCGGGACGGGGTACAGCCCCAGCATTTT. Translating it yields CASSRDGVQPQHF.

This clone was seen a single time. J is TRBJ2-1 and V is TRBV13; D gene unclear. The CDR3 has 17 residues. V lost 1 base and J 0 bases, leaving 13 bases between the germline ends. Germline CDR1 reads PRHDT; CDR2 reads FYEKMQ (reference sequence). CDR3 nucleotide sequence: TGTGCCAGCAGCTTAGTTGTGGGCGCTAGCTCCTACAATGAGCAGTTCTTC. Encoded protein: CASSLVVGASSYNEQFF. The full variable domain, its missing parts supplied by reference TRBV13 and TRBJ2-1, is AAGVIQSPRHLIKEKRETATLKCYPIPRHDTVYWYQQGPGQDPQFLISFYEKMQSDKGSIPDRFSAQQFSDYHSELNMSSLELGDSALYFCASSLVVGASSYNEQFFGPGTRLTVL.

V gene TRBV6-5 combines with J gene TRBJ1-1; D is perhaps TRBD1 (5 bases). Trimming took off 0 bases at V and 11 bases at J, with 13 bases between the two ends. The CDR3 has 13 amino acids. Per the germline V gene, CDR1 is MNHEY and CDR2 is SVGAGI. CDR3 sequence: CASSYSIQGSAFF. CDR3 DNA: TGTGCCAGCAGTTACTCGATTCAGGGTTCGGCTTTCTTT.

The chain couples TRBV19 to TRBJ2-3; 8 bases match TRBD1. The CDR3 has 13 amino acids. CDR1 and CDR2 (germline): LNHDA, SQIVND (reference sequence). Trimming took 6 bases from V and 4 from J; bases not matched to a gene: 3. The CDR3 loop is CASRKQGADTQYF. The CDR3 region has the DNA TGTGCCAGTAGAAAACAGGGGGCAGATACGCAGTATTTT.

In its sample, this clone was seen a few times. V usage is TRBV9 and J usage is TRBJ2-5, with 9 nucleotides matching TRBD2. Trimming removed 6 bases from V and 7 bases from J; junction bases left unmatched: 10. The CDR3 is 14 residues long. Germline assignment: CDR1 SGDLS and CDR2 YYNGEE. The CDR3 bases are TGTGCCAGCAACCCGGCGGGGGGGGGTTGGACCCAGTACTTC. Encoded protein: CASNPAGGGWTQYF. Supplemented by reference TRBV9 and TRBJ2-5, the full variable domain reads DSGVTQTPKHLITATGQRVTLRCSPRSGDLSVYWYQQSLDQGLQFLIQYYNGEERAKGNILERFSAQQFPDLHSELNLSSLELGDSALYFCASNPAGGGWTQYFGPGTRLLVL.

The genes are TRBV2 and TRBJ2-5, with 7 positions matching TRBD1. J was trimmed by 8 bases and V by 1 base; bases with no gene match: 10. The CDR3 totals 15 residues. Per germline, CDR1 SNHLY and CDR2 FYNNEI. As DNA, the CDR3 is TGTGCCAGCAGTGAAGGGGGGAACAGGGGAGTAACCCAGTACTTC. It specifies CASSEGGNRGVTQYF.

Comments on this clone: Without the conserved terminal phenylalanine or tryptophan, this CDR3 likely stems from a read error. The limits of the CDR3 on the DNA are not certain, so only TCRdb's listed CDR3 is given. This chain joins TRBV2 and TRBJ1-1. Germline CDR1 SNHLY, CDR2 FYNNEI. Counting both end residues, the CDR3 totals 8 amino acids. CDR3 loop: CASPPKDG.

The chain recombines TRBV25-1 with TRBJ1-6; D uncertain. Germline values: CDR1 MGHDK, CDR2 SYGVNS. This CDR3 region has 15 residues. V lost 3 bases, J lost 0 bases, and 6 bases lay in between. CDR3 DNA: TGTGCCAGCAGTGATCGCCCCTCCTATAATTCACCCCTCCACTTT. Translated: CASSDRPSYNSPLHF.

This sequence joins TRBV11-2 and TRBJ2-1; D call uncertain. The ends were cut back, 5 bases at V and 0 bases at J, with 20 bases in the middle. The CDR3 runs to 18 residues. Germline CDR1 is SGHAT and CDR2 is FQNNGV. CDR3 coding DNA: TGTGCCAGCAGCCCCGTCTATTGGTTAATGAGCTCCTACAATGAGCAGTTCTTC. Translation gives CASSPVYWLMSSYNEQFF.

V is TRBV19 and J is TRBJ2-3; TRBD1 or TRBD2 may be the D gene (6 bases each). Germline V CDR1 and CDR2: LNHDA, SQIVND (reference sequence). The CDR3 totals 18 residues. V lost 8 bases and J 1 base, leaving 25 bases between the germline ends. The CDR3 region is CASSQEGGVVLRTDTQYF. As DNA, the CDR3 is TGTGCCAGTTCTCAGGAGGGGGGAGTGGTCCTCCGCACAGATACGCAGTATTTT.

The genes are TRBV6-1 and TRBJ2-7; D might be TRBD1 or TRBD2, each matching 5 bases. The germline gives CDR1 MNHNS, CDR2 SASEGT. The CDR3 loop spans 15 amino acids. The ends were cut back, 8 bases at V and 4 bases at J, with 21 bases in the middle. CDR3 DNA sequence: TGTGCCAGCGAAGACCTCGGGACCAAGAAATACGAGCAGTACTTC. Amino acids: CASEDLGTKKYEQYF.

The V gene is TRBV18, the J gene TRBJ1-6, with D hard to call. The V end was cut by 0 bases, the J end by 7 bases, with 10 bases between. The CDR3 has 15 amino acids. The germline V gene has CDR1 KGHSH and CDR2 LQKENI. In nucleotides, the CDR3 is TGTGCCAGCTCACCACCGACCGGGAGGAATTCACCCCTCCACTTT. The encoded protein is CASSPPTGRNSPLHF. Drawing the rest from reference TRBV18 and TRBJ1-6, the complete variable domain is NAGVMQNPRHLVRRRGQEARLRCSPMKGHSHVYWYRQLPEEGLKFMVYLQKENIIDESGMPKERFSAEFPKEGPSILRIQQVVRGDSAAYFCASSPPTGRNSPLHFGNGTRLTVT.

The chain has TRBV19 and TRBJ2-7; perhaps TRBD2 as D (6 bases). The CDR3 has 14 amino acids. Looked up from germline, CDR1 is LNHDA and CDR2 is SQIVND (reference sequence). V gave up 1 base and J gave up 3 bases, with 10 bases separating them. The CDR3 DNA sequence: TGTGCCAGTAGTATAGGGCGGGGAGACTACGAGCAGTACTTC. Its translation is CASSIGRGDYEQYF. Using reference TRBV19 and TRBJ2-7 for the parts outside the CDR3, the full variable domain is DGGITQSPKYLFRKEGQNVTLSCEQNLNHDAMYWYRQDPGQGLRLIYYSQIVNDFQKGDIAEGYSVSREKKESFPLTVTSAQKNPTAFYLCASSIGRGDYEQYFGPGTRLTVT.

The genes are TRBV15 and TRBJ1-5, with D hard to call. This CDR3 is built from 13 residues. Germline V gene sequence: CDR1 LNHNV, CDR2 YYDKDF (reference sequence). The V end was cut by 6 bases, the J end by 5 bases, with 11 bases between. In DNA, the CDR3 is TGTGCCACCAGTTCCAGAACCCATCAGCCCCAGCATTTT. This encodes CATSSRTHQPQHF.

This CDR3 is CASSPPGGASYEQYF. The CDR3 coding sequence is TGTGCCAGCAGCCCACCTGGGGGCGCATCCTACGAGCAGTACTTC. This sequence joins TRBV9 and TRBJ2-7, with D possibly being TRBD1 (6 bases). Germline CDR1 and CDR2: SGDLS and YYNGEE. Trimming took off 4 bases at V and 1 base at J, with 15 bases between the two ends. The CDR3 consists of 15 residues.

The J gene is TRBJ1-2, the V gene TRBV6-5, with D tentatively TRBD1 (5 bases). V shed 7 bases and J shed 3 bases, with 12 bases lying between them. This CDR3 has 13 residues. The germline V gene encodes CDR1 MNHEY and CDR2 SVGAGI. CDR3 protein: CASTEAGDYGYTF. CDR3 nucleotides: TGTGCCAGCACTGAGGCGGGGGACTATGGCTACACCTTC.

Only one count was recorded for this clone. The gene calls are TRBV7-9 and TRBJ2-7; a possible D gene is TRBD2 (5 bases). CDR1 is SEHNR, CDR2 FQNEAQ, per germline (reference sequence). Trimming removed 4 bases from V and 3 bases from J, with 10 bases in between. This CDR3 region has 13 residues. For the CDR3, the DNA is TGTGCCAGCAGCTCCGGACGGGGCTACGAGCAGTACTTC. It encodes CASSSGRGYEQYF.

This sequence joins TRBV18 and TRBJ2-7; 8 bases fit TRBD1. The CDR3 has 15 residues. Looked up from germline, CDR1 is KGHSH and CDR2 is LQKENI. Trimming at V came to 3 bases and at J to 6 bases, leaving 10 bases not matched to a gene. Written as DNA, the CDR3 is TGTGCCAGCTCACCCTTATCCGGACAGGGCGTCGAGCAGTACTTC. Translating gives CASSPLSGQGVEQYF.

The chain couples TRBV6-5 to TRBJ1-2; possible D gene TRBD1, 5 bases. The CDR3 totals 14 residues. Germline-derived CDR1 and CDR2 are MNHEY and SVGAGI. V dropped 0 bases and J dropped 4 bases, with 9 bases sitting between them. Here the CDR3 reads CASSYSWDGYGYTF. The CDR3 DNA follows: TGTGCCAGCAGTTACTCTTGGGACGGCTATGGCTACACCTTC.